This TCR beta chain was recovered during a study of T cell repertoires in cytomegalovirus infection. Study-level findings and limits: In two of eight donors, the top clonotype was HLA-C-restricted CMV-specific.

In TCRdb, the reads were re-called with MiXCR into one record per CDR3 protein. The table lists some 680,000 distinct CDR3 sequences, about 40% of them singletons, with around 2.8% in the top ten. A few counts support this clonotype. Its antigen remains unidentified. Between the trimmed V and J ends, which lost 6 bases and 9 bases, there was a span of 12 bases. The CDR3 has 12 residues. The origin of this receptor is a human donor in good health (CMV status not recorded). Some clones in this sample may be carry-over from other donors' samples. Sequenced material: PBMCs. The chain carries TRBV12-3 or TRBV12-4 and TRBJ1-5; D perhaps matches TRBD1 (6 bases). This CDR3 is CASRRGGGPQHF. The CDR3 DNA sequence: TGTGCCAGCAGGAGGGGGGGGGGGCCCCAGCATTTT.